The 15 T cell receptor beta chains listed next were all sequenced from one sample in a study of blood T cell repertoires in COVID-19. Assay: immunoSEQ multiplex PCR; the TCRdb copy retains only in-frame clones and omits some. The sample has about 100,000 clones, 81% seen once. The material sequenced was peripheral blood. The receptors shown here come from a man aged 60 to 69 with acute or convalescent COVID-19.

This chain links TRBV6-5 with TRBJ1-2; weak D call: TRBD1 (5 bases). V was cut by 11 bases and J by 5 bases, with 18 bases left in between. Germline values: CDR1 MNHEY, CDR2 SVGAGI. This CDR3 is built from 13 residues. The CDR3 loop reads CAAQEGRDYGYTF. CDR3 sequence (DNA): TGTGCCGCACAGGAAGGCAGGGATTATGGCTACACCTTC.

The chain uses TRBV6-6 and TRBJ2-5; D gene uncertain. The CDR3 totals 16 residues. The V end lost 1 base, the J end lost 3 bases, and 15 bases lay between the germline ends. The germline gives CDR1 MNHNY, CDR2 SVGAGI (reference sequence). CDR3 in amino acids: CASSYFYRRSKETQYF. DNA for the CDR3: TGTGCCAGCAGTTACTTTTATCGCAGGTCGAAAGAGACCCAGTACTTC.

The table lists this clone with many counts. The chain uses TRBV7-2 and TRBJ2-3; D is unclear. The CDR3 contains 11 residues. V was trimmed by 8 bases and J by 3 bases, leaving 6 bases between them. The germline gives CDR1 SGHTA, CDR2 FQGNSA. CDR3 protein: CASRLTDTQYF. CDR3 coding DNA: TGTGCCAGCCGGTTGACAGATACGCAGTATTTT.

The V and J genes are TRBV3-1 (or the pseudogene TRBV3-2) and TRBJ1-1; 7 bases agree with TRBD1. The CDR3 contains 16 residues. The J segment lost 1 base and the V segment lost 0 bases, leaving 5 bases of the junction unmatched. Germline V CDR1 and CDR2: LGHDT, YNNKEL (reference sequence). DNA for the CDR3: TGTGCCAGCAGCCAAGAGGCGGGACAGCGGAACACTGAAGCTTTCTTT. Amino acids: CASSQEAGQRNTEAFF.

The J gene is TRBJ2-1, the V gene TRBV7-2; TRBD2 agrees at 8 bases. Germline trimming cut 1 base from V and 4 bases from J; bases unmatched to any gene: 3. Germline CDR1 is SGHTA and CDR2 is FQGNSA. CDR3 length: 15 residues. The CDR3 bases are TGTGCCAGCAGCTTAGAAGTAGCGGGATACAATGAGCAGTTCTTC. Its translation is CASSLEVAGYNEQFF. The variable domain in full, completed from reference TRBV7-2 and TRBJ2-1, reads GAGVSQSPSNKVTEKGKDVELRCDPISGHTALYWYRQSLGQGLEFLIYFQGNSAPDKSGLPSDRFSAERTGGSVSTLTIQRTQQEDSAVYLCASSLEVAGYNEQFFGPGTRLTVL.

The gene calls are TRBV6-2 or TRBV6-3 and TRBJ2-1, with 10 bases that match TRBD2. Germline CDR1 and CDR2: MNHEY and SVGEGT. The V segment lost 5 bases and the J segment 0 bases; nucleotides outside the gene matches: 4. The CDR3 loop spans 16 amino acids. The CDR3 DNA reads TGTGCCAGCAGTAGCCCTAGCGGGAGCTCCTACAATGAGCAGTTCTTC. Amino acids: CASSSPSGSSYNEQFF.

This chain links TRBV19 with TRBJ2-1, with 8 positions matching TRBD2. The CDR3 is 17 amino acids. Germline CDR1 reads LNHDA; CDR2 reads SQIVND (reference sequence). With V trimmed by 5 bases and J by 4 bases, 13 bases remained unmatched. In DNA, the CDR3 is TGTGCCAGTAGTCCACCCCCCGGGAGGGCGGGATACAATGAGCAGTTCTTC. Translated, it gives CASSPPPGRAGYNEQFF.

This sequence joins TRBV12-5 and TRBJ1-1; TRBD1 matches at 7 bases. Losses at the gene ends were 5 bases for V and 1 base for J; bases not matched to a gene: 4. CDR3 size: 14 residues. Germline V gene lookup returns CDR1 LGHNT and CDR2 FRNRAP. CDR3 in DNA: TGTGCTAGTGGTCCGGGGACAGAGAACACTGAAGCTTTCTTT. This codes for CASGPGTENTEAFF.

As DNA, the CDR3 is TGTGCCAGCAGCTTAGAGGGAGTGCCCGGGGAGCTGTTTTTT. Its translation: CASSLEGVPGELFF. The chain combines TRBV7-3 with TRBJ2-2, with D possibly being TRBD2 (5 bases). Germline lookup yields CDR1 SGHTA and CDR2 FQGTGA. This CDR3 spans 14 amino acids. Trimming stripped 2 bases from V and 6 bases from J, with 10 bases between.

The chain is built from TRBV5-5 and TRBJ2-5, with 8 bases aligning to TRBD1. Per germline, CDR1 SGHKS and CDR2 YYEKEE (reference sequence). The CDR3 is made up of 14 amino acids. The V gene end was trimmed by 4 bases and the J gene end by 7 bases; junction bases not matched to a gene: 9. Written as DNA, the CDR3 is TGTGCCAGCAGCCCGGGACAGGCAACCGGGACCCAGTACTTC. Encoded protein: CASSPGQATGTQYF.

This clone was seen a few times. The chain carries TRBV27 and TRBJ1-1; tentative D call: TRBD1 (5 bases). The CDR3 has 16 residues. Germline assignment: CDR1 MNHEY and CDR2 SMNVEV (reference sequence). V dropped 1 base and J dropped 1 base, with 13 bases sitting between them. The CDR3 DNA follows: TGTGCCAGCAGTTTATACAGGTCTAGGGGGAACACTGAAGCTTTCTTT. It translates to CASSLYRSRGNTEAFF.

J is TRBJ2-5 and V is TRBV24-1; D is perhaps TRBD1 (6 bases). The CDR3 covers 14 residues. Germline values: CDR1 KGHDR, CDR2 SFDVKD. V was trimmed by 1 base and J by 9 bases, leaving 14 bases between them. As DNA, the CDR3 is TGTGCCACCAGTGATTTAGCAGGGGACCAGTCCCAGTACTTC. Amino acid sequence: CATSDLAGDQSQYF.

This clone was seen a few times. This sequence joins TRBV5-1 and TRBJ2-7, with D perhaps matching TRBD2 (7 bases). Trimming removed 4 bases from V and 2 bases from J, with 22 bases in between. The CDR3 contains 17 residues. In germline, CDR1 is SGHRS, CDR2 YFSETQ. The CDR3 sequence is CASSLRDAGAIPYEQYF. In nucleotides, the CDR3 is TGCGCCAGCAGCCTCCGGGATGCGGGGGCTATACCCTACGAGCAGTACTTC.

The rearrangement joins TRBV18 to TRBJ2-3, with 11 bases aligning to TRBD2. The CDR3 is 18 amino acids. Looked up from germline, CDR1 is KGHSH and CDR2 is LQKENI. Germline trimming cut 6 bases from V and 1 base from J; bases unmatched to any gene: 12. The CDR3 DNA reads TGTGCCAGCTCTATATATACCGGGACTAGCGGAGGCACAGATACGCAGTATTTT. Translated: CASSIYTGTSGGTDTQYF. The whole variable domain, remainder taken from reference TRBV18 and TRBJ2-3, is NAGVMQNPRHLVRRRGQEARLRCSPMKGHSHVYWYRQLPEEGLKFMVYLQKENIIDESGMPKERFSAEFPKEGPSILRIQQVVRGDSAAYFCASSIYTGTSGGTDTQYFGPGTRLTVL.

The J gene is TRBJ2-5, the V gene TRBV27, with 7 nucleotides matching TRBD1. The CDR3 has 13 residues. CDR1 and CDR2 (germline): MNHEY, SMNVEV (reference sequence). V shed 3 bases and J 7 bases; nucleotides not matched to a gene: 5. The CDR3 DNA reads as TGTGCCAGCAGTTTGGGACAGATGGGGACCCAGTACTTC. Translating it yields CASSLGQMGTQYF.